Below are 15 T cell receptor beta chains sequenced from a single sample in a study of graft-versus-host responses after intestinal transplantation. These receptors' targets are unknown. Produced via immunoSEQ multiplex PCR; TCRdb's table is partial and in-frame only. The table has 65,000 to 85,000 clones, 80% to 90% seen once. Material: unstimulated CD8+ T cells sorted from spleen or lymph node cells, obtained before transplant. The receptors were gathered from a human donor who was the organ donor for an intestinal transplant.

The rearrangement links TRBV5-4 to TRBJ2-4; D uncertain. Germline CDR1 and CDR2: SGHNT and YYREEE (reference sequence). V lost 1 base to trimming and J lost 8 bases, with 10 bases between them. This CDR3 has 13 amino acids. This chain's CDR3 is CASSLKMSDIQYF. DNA of the CDR3: TGTGCCAGCAGCTTGAAGATGTCGGACATTCAGTACTTC.

Points on this clone: At the DNA level, this CDR3 is encoded by other sequences in the same sample as well. The chain has TRBV6-1 and TRBJ2-7, with 9 bases that match TRBD1. Per germline, CDR1 MNHNS and CDR2 SASEGT. The CDR3 is made up of 13 amino acids. V shed 6 bases and J 3 bases; nucleotides not matched to a gene: 3. This chain's CDR3 is CASRETGGYEQYF. The CDR3 DNA reads TGTGCCAGCAGAGAGACAGGGGGCTACGAGCAGTACTTC.

The chain couples TRBV28 to TRBJ2-1; TRBD2 aligns across 8 bases. V lost 5 bases and J lost 11; bases outside the gene matches: 8. The V gene's germline CDR1 is MDHEN and CDR2 SYDVKM. The CDR3 runs to 13 residues. This CDR3 is CASSSREGGKQFF. The CDR3, as DNA: TGTGCCAGCAGTAGCCGGGAGGGCGGCAAGCAGTTCTTC.

The V and J genes are TRBV7-7 and TRBJ2-2; TRBD2 matches 8 bases. CDR3 length: 15 amino acids. Germline CDR1 reads SSHAT; CDR2 reads FNYEAQ (reference sequence). Trimming cost V 2 bases and J 7 bases; bases outside gene matches: 6. The CDR3 reads CASSLRAGGHGELFF. The CDR3 DNA reads TGTGCCAGCAGCTTAAGGGCGGGGGGCCACGGGGAGCTGTTTTTT. The full variable domain, with the rest looked up from reference TRBV7-7 and TRBJ2-2, is GAGVSQSPRYKVTKRGQDVTLRCDPISSHATLYWYQQALGQGPEFLTYFNYEAQPDKSGLPSDRFSAERPEGSISTLTIQRTEQRDSAMYRCASSLRAGGHGELFFGEGSRLTVL.

The chain joins TRBV4-1 to TRBJ1-2; the D is unclear. V shed 1 base and J shed 2 bases, with 5 bases lying between them. The V gene's germline CDR1 is MGHRA and CDR2 YSYEKL. This CDR3 contains 13 residues. The CDR3 loop reads CASSQGPNYGYTF. CDR3 coding DNA: TGCGCCAGCAGCCAAGGACCGAACTATGGCTACACCTTC.

The V gene is TRBV5-1, the J gene TRBJ1-3, with D tentatively TRBD1 (5 bases). V shed 4 bases and J shed 4 bases, with 12 bases lying between them. CDR1 is SGHRS, CDR2 YFSETQ, per germline. The CDR3 sequence is 14 residues long. CDR3 DNA: TGCGCCAGCAGCGGGGGGACGACAGGAAACACCATATATTTT. It specifies CASSGGTTGNTIYF.

This clone was found once. This chain links TRBV30 with TRBJ1-2; D unresolved. CDR1 is GTSNPN and CDR2 is SVGIG in the germline V gene (reference sequence). The V end lost 0 bases, the J end lost 6 bases, and 11 bases lay between the germline ends. This CDR3 is built from 13 residues. The CDR3 coding sequence is TGTGCCTGGAGTGTTCTGAAGGCGGATGGCTACACCTTC. Translated: CAWSVLKADGYTF. The variable domain in full, completed from reference TRBV30 and TRBJ1-2, reads SQTIHQWPATLVQPVGSPLSLECTVEGTSNPNLYWYRQAAGRGLQLLFYSVGIGQISSEVPQNLSASRPQDRQFILSSKKLLLSDSGFYLCAWSVLKADGYTFGSGTRLTVV.

The chain employs TRBV7-2 and TRBJ1-6, with D possibly TRBD1 on 5 matching bases. This CDR3 is built from 11 residues. Trimming pared 4 bases from V and 14 bases from J, leaving 9 bases between. In germline, CDR1 is SGHTA, CDR2 FQGNSA. The CDR3 protein is CASSSRESLHF. CDR3 sequence (DNA): TGTGCCAGCAGCTCCAGGGAGTCCCTCCACTTT.

V gene TRBV7-9 combines with J gene TRBJ2-3; D unresolved. The CDR3 runs to 16 residues. CDR1 SEHNR and CDR2 FQNEAQ come from the germline V gene (reference sequence). V was trimmed by 5 bases and J by 1 base, leaving 16 bases between them. This CDR3 is CASSPIVPEGTDTQYF. The DNA of the CDR3 is TGTGCCAGCAGCCCTATAGTACCCGAGGGCACAGATACGCAGTATTTT.

This clone has a handful of counts. The chain has TRBV7-6 and TRBJ2-3, with D possibly TRBD2 on 7 matching bases. The CDR3 covers 16 residues. V was trimmed by 4 bases and J by 0 bases, leaving 14 bases between them. The germline V gene encodes CDR1 SGHVS and CDR2 FNYEAQ. CDR3 region: CASSSTGGLSTDTQYF. The CDR3 region has the DNA TGTGCCAGCAGCTCTACCGGGGGGCTGAGCACAGATACGCAGTATTTT.

The chain combines TRBV5-6 with TRBJ2-3; tentative D call: TRBD2 (5 bases). Deletions cut 0 bases from V and 5 bases from J, with 16 bases between. CDR3 length: 16 amino acids. Germline V gene lookup returns CDR1 SGHDT and CDR2 YYEEEE. CDR3 DNA: TGTGCCAGCAGCTTGGATACTAGGTTCTATAAAGATACGCAGTATTTT. It translates to CASSLDTRFYKDTQYF.

The rearrangement uses TRBV13 and TRBJ1-1, with D uncertain. CDR3 length: 13 residues. The germline V and J ends were trimmed by 1 base and 1 base, with 4 bases remaining between them. Germline CDR1 and CDR2: PRHDT and FYEKMQ (reference sequence). CDR3 protein: CASSLDRNTEAFF. CDR3 sequence (DNA): TGTGCCAGCAGCTTAGACAGGAACACTGAAGCTTTCTTT.

The CDR3 loop reads CASSVGWSDTIYF. The CDR3 nucleotides are TGTGCCAGCAGCGTAGGGTGGTCCGACACCATATATTTT. J is TRBJ1-3 and V is TRBV9; D call uncertain. The germline V gene has CDR1 SGDLS and CDR2 YYNGEE. The CDR3 length is 13 residues. Trimming pared 0 bases from V and 8 bases from J, leaving 9 bases between.

This clone was observed a few times. The rearrangement links TRBV2 to TRBJ2-5; D is possibly TRBD1 (6 bases). This CDR3 comprises 13 residues. V lost 6 bases, J lost 3 bases, and 11 bases lay in between. CDR1 and CDR2 from the germline V gene are SNHLY and FYNNEI. The CDR3, as DNA: TGTGCCAGCAGAGGACAGTTAAAAGAGACCCAGTACTTC. It translates to CASRGQLKETQYF.

The gene calls are TRBV2 and TRBJ1-4; 7 nucleotides agree with TRBD1. The CDR3 is 16 residues long. In germline, CDR1 is SNHLY, CDR2 FYNNEI. Losses at the gene ends were 3 bases for V and 7 bases for J; bases not matched to a gene: 11. In DNA form, the CDR3 reads TGTGCCAGCAGTGAGATCGGTCCGGGACAGCTTGAAAAACTGTTTTTT. This codes for CASSEIGPGQLEKLFF. The variable domain in full, with the rest retrieved from reference TRBV2 and TRBJ1-4, is EPEVTQTPSHQVTQMGQEVILRCVPISNHLYFYWYRQILGQKVEFLVSFYNNEISEKSEIFDDQFSVERPDGSNFTLKIRSTKLEDSAMYFCASSEIGPGQLEKLFFGSGTQLSVL.